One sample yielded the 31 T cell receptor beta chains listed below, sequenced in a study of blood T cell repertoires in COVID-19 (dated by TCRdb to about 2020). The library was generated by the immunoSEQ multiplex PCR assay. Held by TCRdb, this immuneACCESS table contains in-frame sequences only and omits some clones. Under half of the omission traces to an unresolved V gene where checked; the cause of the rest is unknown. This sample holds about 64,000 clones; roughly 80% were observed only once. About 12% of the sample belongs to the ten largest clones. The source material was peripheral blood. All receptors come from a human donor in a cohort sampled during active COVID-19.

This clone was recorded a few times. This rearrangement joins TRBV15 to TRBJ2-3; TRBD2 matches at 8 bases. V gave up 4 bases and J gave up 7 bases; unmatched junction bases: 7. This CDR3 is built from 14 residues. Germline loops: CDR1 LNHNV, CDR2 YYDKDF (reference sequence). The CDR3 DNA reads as TGTGCCACCAGCACGGCGGGGGGTTCTTATACGCAGTATTTT. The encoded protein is CATSTAGGSYTQYF.

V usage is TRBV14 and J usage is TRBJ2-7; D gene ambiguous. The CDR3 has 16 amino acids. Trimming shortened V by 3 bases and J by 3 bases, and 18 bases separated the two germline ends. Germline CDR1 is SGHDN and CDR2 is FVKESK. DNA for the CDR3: TGTGCCAGCAGCCACGCGAGAAAAGACATGATCTACGAGCAGTACTTC. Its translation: CASSHARKDMIYEQYF.

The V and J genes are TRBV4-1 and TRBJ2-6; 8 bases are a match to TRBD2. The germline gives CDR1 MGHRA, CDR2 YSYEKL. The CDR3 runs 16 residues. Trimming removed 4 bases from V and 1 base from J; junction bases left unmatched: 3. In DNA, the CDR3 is TGCGCCAGCAGCCCGGGAGGGAGTTCTGGGGCCAACGTCCTGACTTTC. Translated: CASSPGGSSGANVLTF.

The CDR3 sequence is CASSLGGDTQYF. The CDR3 DNA sequence: TGCGCCAGCAGTTTGGGGGGAGATACGCAGTATTTT. J is TRBJ2-3 and V is TRBV10-1, with a tentative D call TRBD2 (6 bases). The CDR3 is 12 residues long. V lost 5 bases to trimming and J lost 5 bases, with 8 bases between them. Germline assignment: CDR1 WNHNN and CDR2 SYGVQD (reference sequence).

CDR3 sequence reads: CASSLAPPTGEQYV. The CDR3 region has the DNA TGTGCCAGCAGTCTGGCCCCACCCACGGGGGAGCAGTACGTC. The rearrangement links TRBV6-6 to TRBJ2-7; a weak D match, TRBD2 (5 bases). The CDR3 runs to 14 residues. Germline CDR1 is MNHNY and CDR2 is SVGAGI (reference sequence). Trimming cost V 5 bases and J 7 bases, with 18 bases left between them.

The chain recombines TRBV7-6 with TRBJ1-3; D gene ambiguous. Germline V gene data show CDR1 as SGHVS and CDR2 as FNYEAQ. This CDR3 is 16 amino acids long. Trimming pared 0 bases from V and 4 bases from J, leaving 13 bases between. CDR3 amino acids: CASSLAREGRGNTIYF. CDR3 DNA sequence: TGTGCCAGCAGCTTAGCGCGGGAAGGCCGGGGAAACACCATATATTTT.

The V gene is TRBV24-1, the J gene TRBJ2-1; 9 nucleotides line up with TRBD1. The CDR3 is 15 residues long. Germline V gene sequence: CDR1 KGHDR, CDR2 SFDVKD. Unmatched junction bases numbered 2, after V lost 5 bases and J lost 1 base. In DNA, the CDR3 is TGTGCCACCAGTGTGGGGACAGGGTCCTACAATGAGCAGTTCTTC. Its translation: CATSVGTGSYNEQFF.

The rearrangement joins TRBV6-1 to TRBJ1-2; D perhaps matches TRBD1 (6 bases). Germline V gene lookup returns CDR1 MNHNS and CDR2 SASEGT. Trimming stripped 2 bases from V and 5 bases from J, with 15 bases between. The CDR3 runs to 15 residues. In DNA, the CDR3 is TGTGCCAGCAGTGAATGGGGGCAGGAGTGGTATGGCTACACCTTC. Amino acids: CASSEWGQEWYGYTF.

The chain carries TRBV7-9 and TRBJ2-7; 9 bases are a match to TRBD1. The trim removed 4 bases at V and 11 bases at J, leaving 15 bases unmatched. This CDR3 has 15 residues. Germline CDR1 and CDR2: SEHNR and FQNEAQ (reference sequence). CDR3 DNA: TGTGCCAGCAGCTCCAGCGGGACAGGGAAGGCCTTGGAGTACTTC. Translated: CASSSSGTGKALEYF. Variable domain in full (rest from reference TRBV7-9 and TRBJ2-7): DTGVSQNPRHKITKRGQNVTFRCDPISEHNRLYWYRQTLGQGPEFLTYFQNEAQLEKSRLLSDRFSAERPKGSFSTLEIQRTEQGDSAMYLCASSSSGTGKALEYFGPGTRLTVT.

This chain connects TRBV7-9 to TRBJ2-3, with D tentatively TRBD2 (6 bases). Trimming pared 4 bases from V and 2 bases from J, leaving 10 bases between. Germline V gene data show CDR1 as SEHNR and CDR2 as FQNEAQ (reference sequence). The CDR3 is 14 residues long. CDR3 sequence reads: CASSWRGNTDTQYF. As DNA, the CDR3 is TGTGCCAGCAGCTGGAGGGGAAACACAGATACGCAGTATTTT. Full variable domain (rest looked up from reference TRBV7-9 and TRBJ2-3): DTGVSQNPRHKITKRGQNVTFRCDPISEHNRLYWYRQTLGQGPEFLTYFQNEAQLEKSRLLSDRFSAERPKGSFSTLEIQRTEQGDSAMYLCASSWRGNTDTQYFGPGTRLTVL.

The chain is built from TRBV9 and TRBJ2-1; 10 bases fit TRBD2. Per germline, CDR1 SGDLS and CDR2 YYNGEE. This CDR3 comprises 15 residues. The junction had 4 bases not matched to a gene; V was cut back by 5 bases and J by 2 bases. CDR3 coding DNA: TGTGCCAGCAGGCAACTAGCGGGGACCTACAATGAGCAGTTCTTC. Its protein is CASRQLAGTYNEQFF. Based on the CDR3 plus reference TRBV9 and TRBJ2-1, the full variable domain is DSGVTQTPKHLITATGQRVTLRCSPRSGDLSVYWYQQSLDQGLQFLIQYYNGEERAKGNILERFSAQQFPDLHSELNLSSLELGDSALYFCASRQLAGTYNEQFFGPGTRLTVL.

The CDR3 loop is CASSLRQGNDEKLFF. CDR3 sequence (DNA): TGTGCCAGCAGCCTCCGACAGGGCAACGATGAAAAACTGTTTTTT. The chain employs TRBV3-1 (or the pseudogene TRBV3-2) and TRBJ1-4, with 7 bases matching TRBD1. Germline lookup yields CDR1 LGHDT and CDR2 YNNKEL (reference sequence). V gave up 4 bases and J gave up 6 bases; unmatched junction bases: 8. This CDR3 is 15 amino acids long.

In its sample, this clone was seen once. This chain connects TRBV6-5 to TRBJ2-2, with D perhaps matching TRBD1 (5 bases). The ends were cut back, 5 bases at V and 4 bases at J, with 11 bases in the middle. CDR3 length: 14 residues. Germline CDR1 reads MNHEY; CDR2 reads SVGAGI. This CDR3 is CASSHRGATGELFF. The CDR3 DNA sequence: TGTGCCAGCAGTCACCGTGGGGCCACCGGGGAGCTGTTTTTT.

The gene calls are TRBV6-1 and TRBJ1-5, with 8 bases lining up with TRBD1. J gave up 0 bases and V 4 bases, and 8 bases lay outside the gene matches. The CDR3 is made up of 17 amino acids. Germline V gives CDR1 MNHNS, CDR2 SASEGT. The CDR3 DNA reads TGTGCCAGCAGTGGAAAGACAGGGGACCCTAGCAATCAGCCCCAGCATTTT. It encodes CASSGKTGDPSNQPQHF.

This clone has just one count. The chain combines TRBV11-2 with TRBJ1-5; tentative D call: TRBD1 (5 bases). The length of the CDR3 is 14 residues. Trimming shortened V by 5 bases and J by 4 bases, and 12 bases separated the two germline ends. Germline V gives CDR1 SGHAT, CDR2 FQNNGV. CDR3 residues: CASSRDSKNQPQHF. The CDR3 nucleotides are TGTGCCAGCAGCCGAGACAGCAAAAATCAGCCCCAGCATTTT.

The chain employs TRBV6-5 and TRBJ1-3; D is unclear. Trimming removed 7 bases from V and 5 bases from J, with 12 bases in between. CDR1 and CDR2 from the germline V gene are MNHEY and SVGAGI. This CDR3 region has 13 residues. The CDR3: CASTSPQRNTIYF. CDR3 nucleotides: TGTGCCAGCACCAGCCCACAGAGAAACACCATATATTTT.

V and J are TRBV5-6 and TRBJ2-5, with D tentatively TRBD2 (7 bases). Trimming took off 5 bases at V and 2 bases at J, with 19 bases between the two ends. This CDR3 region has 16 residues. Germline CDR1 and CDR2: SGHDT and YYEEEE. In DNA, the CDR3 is TGTGCCAGCAGTCTACTGGCGCGGGGGCTACAAGAGACCCAGTACTTC. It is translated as CASSLLARGLQETQYF.

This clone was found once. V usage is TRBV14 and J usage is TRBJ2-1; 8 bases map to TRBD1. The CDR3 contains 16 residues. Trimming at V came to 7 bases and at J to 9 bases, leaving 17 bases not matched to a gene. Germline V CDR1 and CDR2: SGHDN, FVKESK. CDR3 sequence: CASTRGRTGHHIEQFF. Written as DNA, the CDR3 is TGTGCCAGCACCCGGGGGAGGACAGGGCATCATATTGAGCAGTTCTTC.

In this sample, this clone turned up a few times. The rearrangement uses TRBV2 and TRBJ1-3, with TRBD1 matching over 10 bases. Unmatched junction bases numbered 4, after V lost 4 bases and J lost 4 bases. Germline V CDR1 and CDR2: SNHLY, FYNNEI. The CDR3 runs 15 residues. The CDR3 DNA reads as TGTGCCAGCAGTGGGGGGGACAGGGGAGGAAACACCATATATTTT. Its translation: CASSGGDRGGNTIYF. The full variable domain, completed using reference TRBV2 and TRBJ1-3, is EPEVTQTPSHQVTQMGQEVILRCVPISNHLYFYWYRQILGQKVEFLVSFYNNEISEKSEIFDDQFSVERPDGSNFTLKIRSTKLEDSAMYFCASSGGDRGGNTIYFGEGSWLTVV.

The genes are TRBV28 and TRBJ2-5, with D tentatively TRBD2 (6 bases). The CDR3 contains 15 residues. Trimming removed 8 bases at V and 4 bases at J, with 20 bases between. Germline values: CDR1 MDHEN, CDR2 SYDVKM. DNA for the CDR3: TGTGCCAGCCGCATGGCGGGGTCCTCTGGAGAGACCCAGTACTTC. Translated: CASRMAGSSGETQYF. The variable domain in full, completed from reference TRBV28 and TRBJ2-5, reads DVKVTQSSRYLVKRTGEKVFLECVQDMDHENMFWYRQDPGLGLRLIYFSYDVKMKEKGDIPEGYSVSREKKERFSLILESASTNQTSMYLCASRMAGSSGETQYFGPGTRLLVL.

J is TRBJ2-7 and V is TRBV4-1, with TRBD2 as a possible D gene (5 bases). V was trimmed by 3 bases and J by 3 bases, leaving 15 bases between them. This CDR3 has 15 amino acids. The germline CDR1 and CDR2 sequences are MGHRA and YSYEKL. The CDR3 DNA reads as TGCGCCAGCAGCCAGGAAGGATCCGGGAACTACGAGCAGTACGTC. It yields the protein CASSQEGSGNYEQYV.

The CDR3 nucleotides read TGTGCCACCAGCAGAGATGGGATAGGGGGCGCGGGAGATACGCAGTATTTT. Translating it yields CATSRDGIGGAGDTQYF. J is TRBJ2-3 and V is TRBV15, with 7 bases fitting TRBD1. Germline V gene sequence: CDR1 LNHNV, CDR2 YYDKDF (reference sequence). Unmatched junction bases numbered 11, after V lost 0 bases and J lost 5 bases. The CDR3 has 17 amino acids.

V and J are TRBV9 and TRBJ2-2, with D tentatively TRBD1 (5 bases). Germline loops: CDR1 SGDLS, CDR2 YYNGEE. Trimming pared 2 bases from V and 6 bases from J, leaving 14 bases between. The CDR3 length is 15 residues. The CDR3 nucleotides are TGTGCCAGCAGCGTCCCTGGCAGGGATGCCGGGGAGCTGTTTTTT. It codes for CASSVPGRDAGELFF.

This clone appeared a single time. CDR3 sequence reads: CASSFTSGAYNEQFF. In DNA, the CDR3 is TGTGCCAGCAGCTTCACTAGCGGGGCGTACAATGAGCAGTTCTTC. J is TRBJ2-1 and V is TRBV11-2, with TRBD2 identical over 10 bases. This CDR3 has 15 amino acids. Germline lookup yields CDR1 SGHAT and CDR2 FQNNGV. With 3 bases clipped from V and 4 bases from J, the junction kept 3 bases outside the gene matches.

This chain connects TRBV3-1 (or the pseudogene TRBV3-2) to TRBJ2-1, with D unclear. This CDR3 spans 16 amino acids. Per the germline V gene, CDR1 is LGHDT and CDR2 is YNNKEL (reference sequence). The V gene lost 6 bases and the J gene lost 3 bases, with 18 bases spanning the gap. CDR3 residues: CASSGFGKRGYNEQFF. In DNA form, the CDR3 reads TGTGCCAGCAGTGGTTTCGGTAAACGAGGCTACAATGAGCAGTTCTTC.

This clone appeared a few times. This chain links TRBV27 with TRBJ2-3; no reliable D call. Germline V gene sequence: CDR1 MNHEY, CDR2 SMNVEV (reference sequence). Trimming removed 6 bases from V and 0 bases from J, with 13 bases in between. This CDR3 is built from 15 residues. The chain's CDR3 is CASREQWRSTDTQYF. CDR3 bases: TGTGCCAGCAGGGAGCAGTGGCGTAGCACAGATACGCAGTATTTT.

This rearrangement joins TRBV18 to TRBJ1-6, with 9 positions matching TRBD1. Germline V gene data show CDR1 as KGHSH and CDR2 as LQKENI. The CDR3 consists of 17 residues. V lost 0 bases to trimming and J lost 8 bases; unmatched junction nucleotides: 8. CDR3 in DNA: TGTGCCAGCTCACCACCGGTGGGACAGGGATGGGATTCACCCCTCCACTTT. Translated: CASSPPVGQGWDSPLHF.

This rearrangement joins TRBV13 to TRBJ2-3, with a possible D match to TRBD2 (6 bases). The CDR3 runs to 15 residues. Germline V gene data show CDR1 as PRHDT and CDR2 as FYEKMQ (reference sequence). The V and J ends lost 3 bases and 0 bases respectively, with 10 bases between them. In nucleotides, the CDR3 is TGTGCCAGCAGCTTTCGCGGGACTAGCACAGATACGCAGTATTTT. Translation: CASSFRGTSTDTQYF.

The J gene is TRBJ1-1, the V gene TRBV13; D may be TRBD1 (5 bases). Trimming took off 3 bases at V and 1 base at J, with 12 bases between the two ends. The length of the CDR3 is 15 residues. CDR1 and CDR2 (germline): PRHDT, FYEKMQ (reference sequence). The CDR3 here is CASSFVPTGNTEAFF. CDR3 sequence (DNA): TGTGCCAGCAGCTTCGTCCCTACAGGGAACACTGAAGCTTTCTTT.

CDR3 loop: CASSVGQGADEQYV. CDR3 DNA: TGCGCCAGCAGCGTCGGACAGGGGGCGGACGAGCAGTACGTC. The genes are TRBV5-1 and TRBJ2-7; 11 positions agree with TRBD1. CDR1 is SGHRS and CDR2 is YFSETQ in the germline V gene. The CDR3 has 14 residues. V lost 4 bases to trimming and J lost 5 bases; unmatched junction nucleotides: 5.

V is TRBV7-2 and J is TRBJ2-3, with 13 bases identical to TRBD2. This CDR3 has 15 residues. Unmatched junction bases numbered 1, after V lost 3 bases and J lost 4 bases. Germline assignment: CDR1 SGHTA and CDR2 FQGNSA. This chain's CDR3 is CASSLTSGGSDTQYF. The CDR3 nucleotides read TGTGCCAGCAGCTTGACTAGCGGGGGGTCAGATACGCAGTATTTT.